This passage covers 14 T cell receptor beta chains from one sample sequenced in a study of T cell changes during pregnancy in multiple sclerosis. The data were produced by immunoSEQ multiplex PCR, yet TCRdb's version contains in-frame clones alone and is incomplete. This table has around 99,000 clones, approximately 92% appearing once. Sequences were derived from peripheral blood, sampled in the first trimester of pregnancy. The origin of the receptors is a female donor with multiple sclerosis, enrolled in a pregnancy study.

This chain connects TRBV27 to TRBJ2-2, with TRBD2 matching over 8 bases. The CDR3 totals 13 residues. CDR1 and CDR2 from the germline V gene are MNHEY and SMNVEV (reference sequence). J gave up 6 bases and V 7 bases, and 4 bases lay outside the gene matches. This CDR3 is CASNIAGPGELFF. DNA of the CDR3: TGTGCCAGCAACATAGCGGGACCCGGGGAGCTGTTTTTT.

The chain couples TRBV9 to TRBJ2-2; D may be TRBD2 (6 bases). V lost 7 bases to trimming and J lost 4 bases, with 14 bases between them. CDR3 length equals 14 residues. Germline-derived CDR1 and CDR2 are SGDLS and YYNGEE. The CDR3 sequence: CASGVLASTGELFF. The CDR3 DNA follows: TGTGCCAGCGGGGTTCTAGCGTCCACCGGGGAGCTGTTTTTT.

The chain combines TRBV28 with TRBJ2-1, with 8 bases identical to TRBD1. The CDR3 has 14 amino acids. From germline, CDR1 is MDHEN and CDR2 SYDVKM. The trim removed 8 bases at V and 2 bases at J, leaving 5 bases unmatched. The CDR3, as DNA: TGTGCCAGCCTGCCAGGGGGCCCCTACAATGAGCAGTTCTTC. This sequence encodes CASLPGGPYNEQFF.

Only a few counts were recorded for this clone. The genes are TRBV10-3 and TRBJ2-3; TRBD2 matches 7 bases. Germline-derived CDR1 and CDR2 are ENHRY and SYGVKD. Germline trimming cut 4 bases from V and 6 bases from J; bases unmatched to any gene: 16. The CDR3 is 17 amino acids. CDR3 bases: TGTGCCATCAGTGGACAAGTAGGAGCGGGACTCCTGGATACGCAGTATTTT. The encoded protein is CAISGQVGAGLLDTQYF.

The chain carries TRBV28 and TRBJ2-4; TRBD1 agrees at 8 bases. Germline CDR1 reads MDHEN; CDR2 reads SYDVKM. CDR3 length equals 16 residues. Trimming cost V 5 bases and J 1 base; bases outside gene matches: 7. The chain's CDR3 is CASSPFRDRAKNIQYF. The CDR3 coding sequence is TGTGCCAGCAGTCCGTTCCGGGACAGGGCCAAAAACATTCAGTACTTC.

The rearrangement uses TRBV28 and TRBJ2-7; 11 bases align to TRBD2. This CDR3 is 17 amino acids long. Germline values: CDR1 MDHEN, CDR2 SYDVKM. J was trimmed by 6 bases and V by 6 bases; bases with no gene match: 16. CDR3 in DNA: TGTGCCAGCAGCTCCGGGACTAGCGGTAGGAGACCCCCCGAGCAGTACTTC. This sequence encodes CASSSGTSGRRPPEQYF.

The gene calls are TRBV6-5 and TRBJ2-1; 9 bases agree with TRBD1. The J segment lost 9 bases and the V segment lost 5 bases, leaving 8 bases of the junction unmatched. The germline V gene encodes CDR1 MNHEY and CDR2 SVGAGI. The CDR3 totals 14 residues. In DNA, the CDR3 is TGTGCCAGCAGTCCCTCCACAGGGGGCGGTGAGCAGTTCTTC. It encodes CASSPSTGGGEQFF.

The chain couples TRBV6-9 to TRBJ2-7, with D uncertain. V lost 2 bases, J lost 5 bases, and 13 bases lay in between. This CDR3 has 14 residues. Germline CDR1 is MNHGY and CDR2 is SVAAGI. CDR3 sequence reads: CASSYPRLRDEQYF. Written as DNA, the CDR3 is TGTGCCAGCAGTTATCCCCGTCTTCGCGACGAGCAGTACTTC.

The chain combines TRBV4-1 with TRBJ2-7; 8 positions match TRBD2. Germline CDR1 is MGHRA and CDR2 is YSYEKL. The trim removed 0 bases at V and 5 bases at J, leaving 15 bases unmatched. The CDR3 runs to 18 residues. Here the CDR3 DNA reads TGCGCCAGCAGCCAAGATCCCGGGACTAGAGGGGACGTCCACGAGCAGTACTTC. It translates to CASSQDPGTRGDVHEQYF.

The CDR3 reads CASSGQAVITSTDTQYF. The CDR3 coding sequence is TGCGCCAGCAGCGGACAGGCAGTCATAACTAGCACAGATACGCAGTATTTT. This chain links TRBV5-1 with TRBJ2-3; 7 nucleotides line up with TRBD1. Trimming removed 4 bases from V and 0 bases from J; junction bases left unmatched: 11. CDR3 size: 17 residues. Germline V lookup: CDR1 SGHRS, CDR2 YFSETQ.

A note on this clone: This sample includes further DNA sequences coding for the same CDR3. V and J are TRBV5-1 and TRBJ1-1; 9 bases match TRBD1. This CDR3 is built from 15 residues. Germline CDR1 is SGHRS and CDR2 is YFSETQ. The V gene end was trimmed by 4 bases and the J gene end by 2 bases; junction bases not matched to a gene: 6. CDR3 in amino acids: CASSPPTGGNTEAFF. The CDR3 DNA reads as TGCGCCAGCAGCCCACCGACAGGGGGAAACACTGAAGCTTTCTTT.

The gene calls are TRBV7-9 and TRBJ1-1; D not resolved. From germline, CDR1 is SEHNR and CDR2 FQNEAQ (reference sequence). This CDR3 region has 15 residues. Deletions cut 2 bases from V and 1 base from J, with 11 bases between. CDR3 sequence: CASSLRGGRNTEAFF. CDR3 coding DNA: TGTGCCAGCAGCTTAAGAGGTGGCCGGAACACTGAAGCTTTCTTT.

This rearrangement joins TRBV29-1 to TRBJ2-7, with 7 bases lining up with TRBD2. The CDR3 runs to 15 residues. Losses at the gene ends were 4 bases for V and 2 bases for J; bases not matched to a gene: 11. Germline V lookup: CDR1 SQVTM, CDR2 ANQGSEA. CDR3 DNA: TGCAGCGTTGGAGGGAATAGCGGGTCTACCTACGAGCAGTACTTC. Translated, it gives CSVGGNSGSTYEQYF.

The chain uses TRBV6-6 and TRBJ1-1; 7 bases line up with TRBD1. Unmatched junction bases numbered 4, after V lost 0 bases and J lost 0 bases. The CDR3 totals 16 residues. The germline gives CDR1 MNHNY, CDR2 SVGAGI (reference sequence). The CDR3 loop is CASSYSTDRLNTEAFF. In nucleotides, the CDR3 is TGTGCCAGCAGTTACTCGACGGACAGGCTGAACACTGAAGCTTTCTTT.